This TCR beta chain emerged from a study of control samples from healthy donors and cancer patients. The V end was cut by 7 bases, the J end by 0 bases, with 16 bases between. The CDR3 contains 16 residues. Germline values: CDR1 LNHDA, CDR2 SQIVND (reference sequence). Clones were read by immunoSEQ multiplex PCR, and TCRdb kept only the in-frame ones, dropping some. The table has about 130,000 clones, about 92% seen once. Sequenced sample: PBMCs. The sequence came from a man older than 75 with head and neck cancer. The chain joins TRBV19 to TRBJ1-3; D not resolved. The CDR3 DNA is TGTGCCAGTAATACCTTAGGTTCGAGCTCTGGAAACACCATATATTTT. This codes for CASNTLGSSSGNTIYF.